Detailed here is one TCR beta chain. At least ten counts were recorded for this clonotype. The clone's antigen remains unknown. The record has no base qualities; no much larger clone is one base away. This sample is part of a study of molecular identifiers for immune sequencing clone quantification (dated by TCRdb to 2016 to 2019). Regarding the study in general: For a replicate experiment, the RNA from either 20,000 or 100,000 naive CD8 T cells was divided into five aliquots, and four of those aliquots went on to sequencing. CD8 T cells were used in a methods study to benchmark molecular-identifier clustering-based TCR repertoire sequencing (MIDCIRS) and TCR RNA copy counting.

What the research found in general, with its limitations: A single cell's worth of spiked-in Jurkat TCR RNA was reported detectable even among under 1.1 million naive CD8 T cells. Without barcode sub-clustering, chimeric consensus sequences inflated TCR diversity; chimeras reached as high as 47%. The naive libraries included spiked-in Jurkat TCR RNA (approximately ten copies' worth), and this RNA is not part of the donor repertoire. Clones above 20 RNA copies held over 99% of molecules in CMV-specific effector cells but under 1% in naive cells. The sizes of highly expanded clones could end up underestimated when identical TCR molecules share a barcode. About 3 recovered TCR RNA copies per cell were obtained by modeling, versus about ten by digital PCR, implying a capture efficiency of about 30%.

The junction shows trimming of 1 base on V and 3 bases on J, plus 13 bases between the germline ends. From the germline V gene, CDR1 is LGHNA and CDR2 is YSLEER. The CDR3, cysteine through phenylalanine, is 15 amino acids long. Only the CDR3 portion is preserved as DNA: 45 bases, with reading frame beginning at the first base. Libraries of naive CD8 T cells were generated from about 21,000 to 970,000 sorted cells, with 10%, 30% or 50% of the purified RNA used. Naive CD8 T cells, defined as CD8+CD4-CCR7+CD45RA+, were FACS-sorted into RLT Plus buffer on a BD FACSAria II. Detection sensitivity was tested by spiking Jurkat RNA equal to ten TCR copies' worth into samples containing roughly 19,000-1,000,000 naive CD8 T cells. CD8 T cells were enriched using RosetteSep CD8+ T Cell Enrichment Cocktail and Ficoll-Paque, and the enriched cells then underwent ACK red cell lysis. Preparation of the library involved PCR. TCRdb shows the sequencer as NextSeq 500. Preparation of bulk TCR libraries followed a previously described approach, with the TCR primers listed in Table S5. The Qiagen AllPrep DNA/RNA kit was used to purify total RNA. Before analysis, reads from multiple sequencing runs of the same library were pooled. Concerning the study's data processing: Only reads with exact TCR constant sequence were kept, trimmed to 150 nt, and grouped by their 12-nt molecular barcodes. Reads inside each barcode group were sub-clustered using a 15% Levenshtein threshold, and a quality-weighted consensus sequence was constructed for each RNA molecule. Non-functional sequences were discarded, and so were lower-count sequences lying one edit away from another sequence. On the basis of fitting two negative binomial distributions, barcode sub-clusters with fewer than 20% of the maximum read count were discarded. The public reads were quality trimmed at Q25 with fastp and then assembled into clones with MiXCR by TCRdb, keeping productive beta chains. CDR3 protein duplicates are merged, each entry listing the most common genes and DNA. Clone size and V and J calls follow TCRdb, not the original study. This sample has some 580,000 distinct CDR3 sequences in its table, and about 25% of those were observed once. Clones ranked in the top ten supply roughly 0.83% of the sample.

The material sequenced was naive CD8+ T cells from blood, with Jurkat cell RNA spiked in. The sample's cell subset or site label, decoded: FACS-sorted CD8+CD4-CCR7+CD45RA+ naive T cells. The V and J genes are TRBV4-3 and TRBJ2-7; tentative D gene TRBD1, with 6 bases matching. This TCR came from a human donor in good health. Some libraries in this study had Jurkat cell RNA spiked in. CDR3 region: CASSQGRDRHYEQYF. The sequenced DNA is TGCGCCAGCAGCCAAGGCCGAGACAGGCACTACGAGCAGTACTTC.